This TCR beta chain was profiled in a study of blood T cell repertoires in COVID-19. Across the study: The origin of the acute and convalescent COVID-19 samples was the United States, Italy and Spain. T cells, B-cell-depleted T cells, or PBMCs supplied cDNA or gDNA.

Authors' data handling: The assay estimated nucleated cells by amplifying reference gene primers. The method was immunoSEQ multiplex PCR; TCRdb's version includes in-frame clones alone and lacks a portion of them. The V and J calls and clone size are taken from that table; D and trimming were inferred from the DNA. Of around 150,000 clones listed, roughly four fifths are singletons. This clone was recorded only once. The clonotype comes from a man between 60 and 70 years old with active or convalescent COVID-19. The sample comprised peripheral blood.

The CDR3 loop reads CASTPAWGRGLAEAFF. The CDR3 region has the DNA TGCGCCAGCACCCCGGCCTGGGGGCGCGGGCTCGCTGAAGCTTTCTTT. The gene calls are TRBV5-1 and TRBJ1-1; D perhaps matches TRBD1 (6 bases). V lost 6 bases, J lost 6 bases, and 24 bases lay in between. The CDR3 extends over 16 amino acids. Germline-derived CDR1 and CDR2 are SGHRS and YFSETQ. The variable domain in full, completed from reference TRBV5-1 and TRBJ1-1, reads KAGVTQTPRYLIKTRGQQVTLSCSPISGHRSVSWYQQTPGQGLQFLFEYFSETQRNKGNFPGRFSGRQFSNSRSEMNVSTLELGDSALYLCASTPAWGRGLAEAFFGQGTRLTVV.